Presented here are 8 T cell receptor beta chains from one specimen sequenced in a study of beta chain features in type 1 diabetes. Whole-study results and caveats: Shortening of TCRB CDR3s, moderate but significant, appeared in all four CD4+ subsets of Type 1 diabetes patients.

The isolated RNA, all of it, was reverse transcribed, so expressed TCRB transcripts were what got sequenced. The assay was immunoSEQ multiplex PCR, and TCRdb's table has in-frame clones only and misses some. The sample shows approximately 250,000 clones, roughly 16% of them seen only once. These receptors are not linked to any known antigen. Sequencing used naive CD4+ T cells from blood. These receptors were collected from a man younger than 40 with type 1 diabetes.

The chain links TRBV25-1 to TRBJ2-1, with D perhaps assigned TRBD1 or TRBD2 (7 bases each). V was pared by 3 bases and J by 10 bases, with 19 bases between. The CDR3 has 15 residues. Germline values: CDR1 MGHDK, CDR2 SYGVNS. DNA for the CDR3: TGTGCCAGCAGTGATGACAGGGAGGGAAGTCTCGAGCAGTTCTTC. Translating it yields CASSDDREGSLEQFF.

This clone came up a few times. This chain joins TRBV6-5 and TRBJ2-4; 8 bases line up with TRBD1. After removal of 4 bases from V and 9 bases from J, the junction contained 2 bases not matched to a gene. CDR1 is MNHEY and CDR2 is SVGAGI in the germline V gene. This CDR3 contains 12 residues. CDR3 loop: CASSSQGVIQYF. CDR3 nucleotide sequence: TGTGCCAGCAGTTCACAGGGGGTCATTCAGTACTTC.

In this sample, this clone turned up a few times. This chain links TRBV7-3 with TRBJ1-3; no clear D. The V gene's germline CDR1 is SGHTA and CDR2 FQGTGA. The CDR3 has 13 residues. Trimming removed 5 bases at V and 0 bases at J, with 5 bases between. The CDR3, as DNA: TGTGCCAGCAGCCCGGACTCTGGAAACACCATATATTTT. Its protein product is CASSPDSGNTIYF.

The chain couples TRBV7-9 to TRBJ2-7; 11 nucleotides match TRBD1. This CDR3 is built from 15 residues. CDR1 SEHNR and CDR2 FQNEAQ come from the germline V gene (reference sequence). The J segment lost 3 bases and the V segment lost 2 bases, leaving 3 bases of the junction unmatched. The CDR3 nucleotides are TGTGCCAGCAGCTTAATGGGGACAGGGGGCTACGAGCAGTACTTC. Translated: CASSLMGTGGYEQYF.

V and J are TRBV18 and TRBJ2-6; 13 bases agree with TRBD2. V lost 3 bases, J lost 2 bases, and 4 bases stayed unmatched. The length of the CDR3 is 18 residues. Germline lookup yields CDR1 KGHSH and CDR2 LQKENI. CDR3 bases: TGTGCCAGCTCACCCCTAGGACTAGCGGGAGCTGGGGCCAACGTCCTGACTTTC. Translated: CASSPLGLAGAGANVLTF.

The chain carries TRBV7-2 and TRBJ2-5; TRBD2 aligns across 11 bases. CDR3 length: 15 residues. Germline values: CDR1 SGHTA, CDR2 FQGNSA. With V trimmed by 4 bases and J by 5 bases, 6 bases remained unmatched. This chain's CDR3 is CASSSGLAVRETQYF. The CDR3 nucleotides are TGTGCCAGCAGCTCGGGACTAGCGGTGAGGGAGACCCAGTACTTC.

This clone appeared a few times. The V and J genes are TRBV5-4 and TRBJ2-4, with D possibly being TRBD1 or TRBD2 (5 bases each). Germline assignment: CDR1 SGHNT and CDR2 YYREEE (reference sequence). V was cut by 4 bases and J by 8 bases, with 16 bases left in between. This CDR3 is 14 amino acids long. The CDR3 bases are TGTGCCAGCAGCGGACCTGGGGGTCGGGACATTCAGTACTTC. Translating gives CASSGPGGRDIQYF.

This clone was found a few times. The V gene is TRBV7-9, the J gene TRBJ1-2, with D possibly TRBD1 on 6 matching bases. V was shortened by 1 base and J by 4 bases, with 10 bases between the two germline ends. The CDR3 sequence is 14 residues long. CDR1 and CDR2 from the germline V gene are SEHNR and FQNEAQ (reference sequence). CDR3 sequence: CASSLGQESYGYTF. DNA of the CDR3: TGTGCCAGCAGCTTAGGACAGGAATCCTATGGCTACACCTTC.